This T cell receptor (beta chain) was obtained from a study of blood T cell repertoires in COVID-19. Study information: The samples span acute and convalescent COVID-19 from the United States, Italy and Spain. Nucleic acid was either cDNA or gDNA, and it came from T cells, B-cell-depleted T cells, or PBMCs.

As handled by the study authors: Amplified reference gene primers provided the basis for estimating nucleated cell counts. The table came from immunoSEQ multiplex PCR; TCRdb's copy has only in-frame clones and leaves some out. V, J and clone size are taken as reported in that table, and D and trimming were inferred from the DNA itself. The sample shows 200,000 to 250,000 clones, roughly nine tenths of them seen only once. There are 14 residues in the CDR3. Germline CDR1 and CDR2: KGHSH and LQKENI. J lost 4 bases, V lost 3 bases, and 5 bases had no gene match. The V gene is TRBV18, the J gene TRBJ1-1, with 7 bases fitting TRBD1. Source material: peripheral blood. The receptor was derived from a man in his forties with active or convalescent COVID-19. The CDR3 DNA is TGTGCCAGCTCACCCCCTGACAGGGCCACTGAAGCTTTCTTT. It is translated as CASSPPDRATEAFF. The variable domain in full, with the rest retrieved from reference TRBV18 and TRBJ1-1, is NAGVMQNPRHLVRRRGQEARLRCSPMKGHSHVYWYRQLPEEGLKFMVYLQKENIIDESGMPKERFSAEFPKEGPSILRIQQVVRGDSAAYFCASSPPDRATEAFFGQGTRLTVV.